This T cell receptor (beta chain) was captured in a study of blood T cell repertoires in COVID-19. Overall study context: T cells, B-cell-depleted T cells, or PBMCs provided the cDNA or gDNA that served as material.

The germline V gene has CDR1 SGHVS and CDR2 FQNEAQ. This CDR3 is built from 15 residues. The trim removed 8 bases at V and 1 base at J, leaving 3 bases unmatched. In the authors' workflow: Estimation of nucleated cell counts relied on the amplification of reference gene primers. Sequenced by immunoSEQ multiplex PCR; TCRdb stores in-frame clones only, minus some. D and trimming come from the DNA, and the V and J calls and clone size come from that table. The sample includes hundreds of thousands of clones, around 85% of them seen just once. The chain recombines TRBV7-8 with TRBJ2-7; TRBD2 aligns across 15 bases. The TCR sequence derives from a middle-aged woman who had recovered from COVID-19. Source material: PBMCs or T cells enriched from blood (not recorded which). The CDR3 loop is CASGLAGGGSYEQYF. In DNA, the CDR3 is TGTGCCAGCGGACTAGCGGGAGGGGGTTCCTACGAGCAGTACTTC.